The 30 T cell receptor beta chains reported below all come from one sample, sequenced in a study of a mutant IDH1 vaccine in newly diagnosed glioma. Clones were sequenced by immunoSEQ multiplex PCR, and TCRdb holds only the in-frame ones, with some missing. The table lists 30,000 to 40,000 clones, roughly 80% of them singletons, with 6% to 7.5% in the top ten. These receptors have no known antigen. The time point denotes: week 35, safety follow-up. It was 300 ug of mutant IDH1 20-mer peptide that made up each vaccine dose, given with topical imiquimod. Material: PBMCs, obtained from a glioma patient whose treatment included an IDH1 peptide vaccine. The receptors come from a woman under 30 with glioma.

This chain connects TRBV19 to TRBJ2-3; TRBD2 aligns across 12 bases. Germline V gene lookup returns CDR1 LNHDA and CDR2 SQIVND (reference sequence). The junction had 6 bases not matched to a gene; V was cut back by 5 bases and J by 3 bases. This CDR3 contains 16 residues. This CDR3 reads CASSGRLAGETDTQYF. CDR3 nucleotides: TGTGCCAGTAGTGGTCGACTAGCGGGAGAAACAGATACGCAGTATTTT.

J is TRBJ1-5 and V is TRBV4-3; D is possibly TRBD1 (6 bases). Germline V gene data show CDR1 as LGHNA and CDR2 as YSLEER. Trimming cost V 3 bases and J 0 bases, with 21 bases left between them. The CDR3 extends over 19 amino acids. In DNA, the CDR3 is TGCGCCAGCAGCCAGGTGCTGGGGGCCCTAGAAAATAGCAATCAGCCCCAGCATTTT. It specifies CASSQVLGALENSNQPQHF.

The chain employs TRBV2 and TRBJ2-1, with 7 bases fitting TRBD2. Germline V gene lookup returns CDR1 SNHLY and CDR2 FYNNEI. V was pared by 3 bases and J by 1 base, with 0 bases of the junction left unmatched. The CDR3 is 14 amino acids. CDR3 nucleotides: TGTGCCAGCAGTGACGGGGGGTCCTACAATGAGCAGTTCTTC. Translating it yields CASSDGGSYNEQFF.

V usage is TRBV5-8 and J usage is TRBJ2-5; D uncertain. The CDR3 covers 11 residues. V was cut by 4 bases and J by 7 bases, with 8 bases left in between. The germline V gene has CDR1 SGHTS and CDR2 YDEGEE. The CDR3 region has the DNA TGTGCCAGCAGCCAGACGGGGACCCAGTACTTC. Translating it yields CASSQTGTQYF. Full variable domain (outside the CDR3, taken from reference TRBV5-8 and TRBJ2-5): EAGVTQSPTHLIKTRGQQATLRCSPISGHTSVYWYQQALGLGLQFLLWYDEGEERNRGNFPPRFSGRQFPNYSSELNVNALELEDSALYLCASSQTGTQYFGPGTRLLVL.

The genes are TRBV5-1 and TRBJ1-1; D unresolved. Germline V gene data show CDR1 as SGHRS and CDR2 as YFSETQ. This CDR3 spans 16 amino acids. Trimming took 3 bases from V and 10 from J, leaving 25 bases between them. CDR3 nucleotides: TGCGCCAGCAGCTCGGCAGGCCTCCCTGGGTCCCTAGGAGCTTTCTTT. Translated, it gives CASSSAGLPGSLGAFF.

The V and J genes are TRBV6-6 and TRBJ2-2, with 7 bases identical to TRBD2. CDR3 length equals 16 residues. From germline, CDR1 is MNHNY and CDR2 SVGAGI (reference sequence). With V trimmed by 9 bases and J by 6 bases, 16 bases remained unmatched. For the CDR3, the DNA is TGTGCCAGTAGGATGCCCCAGCGGGGAACGGCCGGGGAGCTGTTTTTT. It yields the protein CASRMPQRGTAGELFF.

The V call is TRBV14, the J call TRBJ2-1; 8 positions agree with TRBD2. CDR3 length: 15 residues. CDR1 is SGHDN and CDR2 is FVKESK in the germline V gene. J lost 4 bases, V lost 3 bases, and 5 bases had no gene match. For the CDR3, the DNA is TGTGCCAGCAGCCAGCAAGCGGGGGTTTACAATGAGCAGTTCTTC. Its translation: CASSQQAGVYNEQFF.

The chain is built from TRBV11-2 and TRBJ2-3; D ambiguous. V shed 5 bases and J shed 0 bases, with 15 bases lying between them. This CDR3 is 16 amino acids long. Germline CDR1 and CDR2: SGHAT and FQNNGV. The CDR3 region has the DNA TGTGCCAGCAGCCCGGCGGCTCTACTAAGCACAGATACGCAGTATTTT. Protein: CASSPAALLSTDTQYF.

For the CDR3, the DNA is TGTGCCAGCAGCTTGGCTACGACAGATACGCAGTATTTT. It codes for CASSLATTDTQYF. The V gene is TRBV5-4, the J gene TRBJ2-3, with D hard to call. Germline-derived CDR1 and CDR2 are SGHNT and YYREEE (reference sequence). Trimming stripped 0 bases from V and 3 bases from J, with 5 bases between. CDR3 length equals 13 residues. The full variable domain, rest sourced from reference TRBV5-4 and TRBJ2-3, is ETGVTQSPTHLIKTRGQQVTLRCSSQSGHNTVSWYQQALGQGPQFIFQYYREEENGRGNFPPRFSGLQFPNYSSELNVNALELDDSALYLCASSLATTDTQYFGPGTRLTVL.

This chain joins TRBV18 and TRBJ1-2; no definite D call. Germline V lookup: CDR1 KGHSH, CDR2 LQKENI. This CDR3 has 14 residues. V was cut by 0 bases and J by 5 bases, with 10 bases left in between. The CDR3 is CASSPPGVGYGYTF. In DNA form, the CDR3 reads TGTGCCAGCTCACCACCCGGGGTAGGATATGGCTACACCTTC.

CDR3 sequence (DNA): TGTGCCAGCAGCCCCGCCAATAATGAAAAACTGTTTTTT. Translated, it gives CASSPANNEKLFF. The chain recombines TRBV7-8 with TRBJ1-4; unclear D gene. Per germline, CDR1 SGHVS and CDR2 FQNEAQ. The V gene lost 5 bases and the J gene lost 4 bases, with 8 bases spanning the gap. There are 13 residues in the CDR3.

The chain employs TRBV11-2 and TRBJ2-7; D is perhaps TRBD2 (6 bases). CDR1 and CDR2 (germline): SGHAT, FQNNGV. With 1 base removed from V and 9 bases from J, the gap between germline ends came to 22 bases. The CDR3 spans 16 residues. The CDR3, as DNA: TGTGCCAGCAGCTTAGTCCCTAGCGAAACTTCTTCGGGGCAGTACTTC. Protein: CASSLVPSETSSGQYF.

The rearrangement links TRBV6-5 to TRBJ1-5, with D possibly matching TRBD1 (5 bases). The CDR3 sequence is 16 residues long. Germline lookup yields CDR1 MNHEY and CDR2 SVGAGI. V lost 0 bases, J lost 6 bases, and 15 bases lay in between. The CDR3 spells CASSYSPGGVGQPQHF. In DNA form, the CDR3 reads TGTGCCAGCAGTTACTCCCCGGGAGGGGTCGGTCAGCCCCAGCATTTT.

The CDR3 coding sequence is TGTGCCAGCAGCCGATTCGTCACCGGGGGAGGGAGCACAGATACGCAGTATTTT. Protein sequence: CASSRFVTGGGSTDTQYF. The chain employs TRBV4-2 and TRBJ2-3; 7 bases match TRBD2. CDR1 is LGHNA and CDR2 is YNFKEQ in the germline V gene. V shed 4 bases, J shed 0 bases, and the junction held 13 bases outside the gene matches. The CDR3 spans 18 residues.

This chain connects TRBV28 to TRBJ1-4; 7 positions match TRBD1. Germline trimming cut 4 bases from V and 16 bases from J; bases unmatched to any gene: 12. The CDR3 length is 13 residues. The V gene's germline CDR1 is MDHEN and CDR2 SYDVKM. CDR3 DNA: TGTGCCAGCAGTTCAGGGGGAATAGGGACTACGTTTTTT. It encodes CASSSGGIGTTFF.

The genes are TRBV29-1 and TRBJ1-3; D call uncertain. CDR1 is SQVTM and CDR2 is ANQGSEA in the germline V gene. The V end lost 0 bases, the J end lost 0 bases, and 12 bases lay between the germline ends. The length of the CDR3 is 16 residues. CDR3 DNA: TGCAGCGTTGAAGATAGGACCGGTTCCTCTGGAAACACCATATATTTT. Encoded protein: CSVEDRTGSSGNTIYF.

CDR3 amino acids: CASSAVWGIADTQYF. As DNA, the CDR3 is TGTGCCAGCAGTGCCGTATGGGGGATCGCGGATACGCAGTATTTT. The V gene is TRBV6-5, the J gene TRBJ2-3, with D tentatively TRBD1 or TRBD2 (5 bases each). Germline V CDR1 and CDR2: MNHEY, SVGAGI. V was cut by 5 bases and J by 6 bases, with 18 bases left in between. The CDR3 is 15 amino acids.

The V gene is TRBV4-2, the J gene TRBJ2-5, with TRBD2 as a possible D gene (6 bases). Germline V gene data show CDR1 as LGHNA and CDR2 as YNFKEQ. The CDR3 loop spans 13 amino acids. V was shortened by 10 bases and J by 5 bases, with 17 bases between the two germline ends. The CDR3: CATAGRPGETQYF. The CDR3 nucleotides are TGTGCCACCGCTGGGAGGCCAGGGGAGACCCAGTACTTC.

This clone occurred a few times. As DNA, the CDR3 is TGTGCCAGCGGGACTTCGACTGGAGAAGCTTTCTTT. Translating it yields CASGTSTGEAFF. The V gene is TRBV6-5, the J gene TRBJ1-1, with D perhaps TRBD1 (5 bases). V was shortened by 8 bases and J by 8 bases, with 15 bases between the two germline ends. The CDR3 runs to 12 residues. Per germline, CDR1 MNHEY and CDR2 SVGAGI.

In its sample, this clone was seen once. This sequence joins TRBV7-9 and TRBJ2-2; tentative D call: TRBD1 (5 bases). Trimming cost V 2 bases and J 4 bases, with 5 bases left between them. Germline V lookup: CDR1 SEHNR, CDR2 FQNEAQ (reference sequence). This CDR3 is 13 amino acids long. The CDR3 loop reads CASSLQGTGELFF. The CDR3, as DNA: TGTGCCAGCAGCTTACAGGGCACCGGGGAGCTGTTTTTT. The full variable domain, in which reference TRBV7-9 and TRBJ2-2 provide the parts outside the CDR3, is DTGVSQNPRHKITKRGQNVTFRCDPISEHNRLYWYRQTLGQGPEFLTYFQNEAQLEKSRLLSDRFSAERPKGSFSTLEIQRTEQGDSAMYLCASSLQGTGELFFGEGSRLTVL.

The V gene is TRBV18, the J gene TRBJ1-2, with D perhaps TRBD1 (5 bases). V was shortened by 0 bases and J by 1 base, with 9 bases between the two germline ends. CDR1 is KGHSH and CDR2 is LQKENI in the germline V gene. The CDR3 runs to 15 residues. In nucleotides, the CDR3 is TGTGCCAGCTCACCACCCCGGGGGGGTAACTATGGCTACACCTTC. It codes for CASSPPRGGNYGYTF.

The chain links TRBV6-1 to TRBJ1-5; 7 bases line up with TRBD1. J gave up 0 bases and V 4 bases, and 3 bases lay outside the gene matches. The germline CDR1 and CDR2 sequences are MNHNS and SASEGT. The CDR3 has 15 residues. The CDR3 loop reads CASSGGTASNQPQHF. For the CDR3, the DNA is TGTGCCAGCAGTGGTGGGACAGCTAGCAATCAGCCCCAGCATTTT.

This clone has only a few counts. DNA for the CDR3: TGTGCCAGCAGCTATTCCTACAGGGCTTTGGGCACTGAAGCTTTCTTT. It specifies CASSYSYRALGTEAFF. The chain combines TRBV5-5 with TRBJ1-1, with D maybe TRBD1 (6 bases). The CDR3 spans 16 residues. V lost 3 bases, J lost 4 bases, and 19 bases lay in between. CDR1 is SGHKS, CDR2 YYEKEE, per germline (reference sequence).

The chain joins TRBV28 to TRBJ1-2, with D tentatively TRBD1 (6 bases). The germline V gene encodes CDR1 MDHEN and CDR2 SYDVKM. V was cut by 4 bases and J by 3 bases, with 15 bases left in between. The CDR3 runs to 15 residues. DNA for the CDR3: TGTGCCAGCAGTTCGGGGAGGGGGTCCTACTATGGCTACACCTTC. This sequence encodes CASSSGRGSYYGYTF.

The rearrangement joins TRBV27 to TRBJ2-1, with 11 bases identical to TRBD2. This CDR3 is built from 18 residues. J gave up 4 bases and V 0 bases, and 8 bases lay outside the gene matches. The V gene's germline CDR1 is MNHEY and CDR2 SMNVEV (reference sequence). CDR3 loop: CASSLSSLAGGPYNEQFF. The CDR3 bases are TGTGCCAGCAGTTTATCGTCCCTAGCGGGGGGTCCTTACAATGAGCAGTTCTTC.

CDR3 nucleotides: TGTGCCAGCAGCGTAGACGGGACAGGGGGCCCGGAGACCCAGTACTTC. Its translation is CASSVDGTGGPETQYF. J is TRBJ2-5 and V is TRBV9, with 12 bases fitting TRBD1. Losses at the gene ends were 0 bases for V and 5 bases for J; bases not matched to a gene: 5. CDR1 is SGDLS and CDR2 is YYNGEE in the germline V gene. CDR3 length equals 16 residues.

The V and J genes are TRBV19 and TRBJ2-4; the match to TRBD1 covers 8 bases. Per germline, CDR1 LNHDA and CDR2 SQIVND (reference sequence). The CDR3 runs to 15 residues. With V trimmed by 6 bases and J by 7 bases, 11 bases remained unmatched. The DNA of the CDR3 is TGTGCCAGTAGATCCGACAGGGGTCGAGGGAACATTCAGTACTTC. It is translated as CASRSDRGRGNIQYF. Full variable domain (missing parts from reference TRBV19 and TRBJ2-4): DGGITQSPKYLFRKEGQNVTLSCEQNLNHDAMYWYRQDPGQGLRLIYYSQIVNDFQKGDIAEGYSVSREKKESFPLTVTSAQKNPTAFYLCASRSDRGRGNIQYFGAGTRLSVL.

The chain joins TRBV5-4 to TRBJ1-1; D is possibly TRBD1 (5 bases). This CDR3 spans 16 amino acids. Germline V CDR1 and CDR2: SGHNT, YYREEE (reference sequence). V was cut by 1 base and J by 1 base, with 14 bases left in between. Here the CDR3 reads CASSLQSQGANTEAFF. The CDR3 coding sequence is TGTGCCAGCAGCTTGCAGTCCCAGGGAGCGAACACTGAAGCTTTCTTT.

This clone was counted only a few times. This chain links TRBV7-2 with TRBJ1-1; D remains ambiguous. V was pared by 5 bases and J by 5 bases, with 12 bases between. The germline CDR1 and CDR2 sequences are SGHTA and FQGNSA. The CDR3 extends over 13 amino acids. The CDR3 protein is CASSPRAGTEAFF. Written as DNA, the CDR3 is TGTGCCAGCAGCCCGAGGGCAGGAACTGAAGCTTTCTTT.

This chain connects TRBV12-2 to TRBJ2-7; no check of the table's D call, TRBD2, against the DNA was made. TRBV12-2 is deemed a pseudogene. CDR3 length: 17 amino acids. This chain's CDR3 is CASRLPTGGGRGNEQYF. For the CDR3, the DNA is TGTGCAAGTCGCTTACCGACGGGAGGAGGCAGGGGTAACGAGCAGTACTTC.